The source of this T cell receptor beta chain is a study of cytomegalovirus exposure and HLA in healthy donors. Study at large: A previous analysis identified 95 million to 120 million unique TCR beta sequences derived from roughly 190 million T cells. Roughly 85 million unique TCRs from HLA-typed donors made up an early data release.

Broader study findings: Later analysis found that TCR beta chains associated with HLA were more clonally expanded than other, equally common chains. According to an earlier analysis, most TCR beta V segments yielded productive rearrangements about 87% or about 30% of the time.

CDR3 length: 13 residues. Trimming shortened V by 6 bases and J by 1 base, and 6 bases separated the two germline ends. Germline V lookup: CDR1 MNHEY, CDR2 SVGAGI. With respect to this clone: Its antigen is undetermined.

With 60 Vbeta and 13 Jbeta primers, the PCR was carried out. This table comes from immunoSEQ multiplex PCR, and its TCRdb copy is limited to in-frame clones, with some not included. The sample records around 120,000 clones, 75% to 85% being singletons. This TCR derives from a man in his forties or fifties in good health and CMV-seronegative. The V gene is TRBV6-5, the J gene TRBJ2-2, with D uncertain. The specimen was PBMCs. DNA for the CDR3: TGTGCCAGCAGGAGAGTGAACACCGGGGAGCTGTTTTTT. It is translated as CASRRVNTGELFF.